This TCR beta chain was found in a study of cytomegalovirus exposure and HLA in healthy donors. Germline lookup yields CDR1 MDHEN and CDR2 SYDVKM. This CDR3 is built from 13 residues. Trimming removed 10 bases from V and 6 bases from J; junction bases left unmatched: 7. Primers for the PCR totalled 60 Vbeta and 13 Jbeta. Sequenced by immunoSEQ multiplex PCR; TCRdb stores in-frame clones only, minus some. Of 120,000 or so clones in the sample, 80% to 90% were seen once. Study observations and caveats: Trimming of TCR beta V- and J-genes showed a link, identified in a later analysis, to a missense DCLRE1C variant. Common viral pathogens (according to a later analysis) appeared linked to several of the most significant clusters. The study put 160 or so TCR beta chains on its list as cytomegalovirus-associated.

With regard to this clone: Its antigen remains unidentified.

The source is a woman aged 40 to 50 in good health and CMV-seropositive. J is TRBJ2-1 and V is TRBV28; 9 bases are shared with TRBD1. The sample consisted of PBMCs. The CDR3 nucleotides read TGTGCCATCGGACAGGGGTCGTTCAATGAGCAGTTCTTC. This translates into CAIGQGSFNEQFF.